This entry concerns a single T cell receptor (beta chain). Its antigen is unidentified. This specimen comes from a study of T cells after yellow fever vaccination. Findings and caveats of the study: Among all clonotypes, a small share was observed in both CD4 and CD8 compartments. The booster response re-showed most primary clones: over 95% CD4, almost 90% CD8.

The CDR3 contains 15 residues. Germline CDR1 reads DFQATT; CDR2 reads SNEGSKA (reference sequence). Trimming left V 0 bases short and J 4 bases short, with 12 bases between. Researchers made TCR cDNA using 5'RACE template switching, and this step added a universal primer site and UMIs. Each CDR3 protein gets one entry after TCRdb re-called the 5' RACE reads with MiXCR. This repertoire shows 300,000 to 450,000 distinct CDR3 sequences, roughly 7.5% found once; its top ten account for 17%. The sequenced sample was PBMCs, obtained 45 days after the first yellow fever vaccination. This chain links TRBV20-1 with TRBJ2-2, with TRBD2 as a possible D gene (7 bases). This TCR derives from a man aged 18-30 years who received the YFV17D yellow fever vaccine. CDR3 bases: TGCAGTGCTAGAGATCCGGGGGGCTTCACCGGGGAGCTGTTTTTT. Translated, it gives CSARDPGGFTGELFF.